The rows below give T cell receptor beta chains drawn from one sample of a study of blood T cell repertoires in COVID-19. Libraries were prepared by immunoSEQ multiplex PCR; TCRdb keeps only in-frame clonotypes and omits some of them. The data show over 150,000 clones, approximately 91% seen once. Sequencing input: peripheral blood. The source of these receptors is a man younger than 30 with COVID-19, enrolled during active disease. The CDR3 runs from the conserved cysteine through the conserved F or W. A D gene is named only where the DNA matches it firmly. A row's size may be missing; if present it is once, few, many or a size class.

v_gene,d_gene,j_gene,abundance,CDR3aa,CDR3nt
TRBV7-9,TRBD2,TRBJ2-3,.,CASSLALAAQDTQYF,TGTGCCAGCAGCTTAGCGCTAGCGGCTCAGGATACGCAGTATTTT
TRBV6-7,TRBD1,TRBJ1-1,.,CASSSRDRDQNTEAFF,TGTGCCAGCAGTTCCCGGGACAGGGATCAAAACACTGAAGCTTTCTTT
TRBV29-1,.,TRBJ2-5,.,CSTETGGTQYF,TGCAGCACCGAGACCGGGGGAACCCAGTACTTC
TRBV19,TRBD2,TRBJ2-7,.,CASSITASGAYEQYF,TGTGCCAGTAGTATCACGGCTAGCGGAGCCTACGAGCAGTACTTC
TRBV7-9,TRBD1,TRBJ1-2,.,CASSLFGDSHGYTF,TGTGCCAGCAGCTTATTTGGGGACAGCCATGGCTACACCTTC
TRBV9,TRBD1,TRBJ1-2,.,CASSSTRAGTGGAYGYTF,TGTGCCAGCAGCTCTACCCGAGCCGGGACAGGGGGCGCCTATGGCTACACCTTC
TRBV14,TRBD2,TRBJ2-7,.,CASSQDRTLSGRIPYEQYF,TGTGCCAGCAGCCAAGATCGCACCCTAAGCGGGAGGATCCCCTACGAGCAGTACTTC
TRBV18,.,TRBJ2-7,.,CASSPTPGTLSYEQYF,TGTGCCAGCTCACCCACTCCGGGGACACTGTCCTACGAGCAGTACTTC
TRBV30,TRBD2,TRBJ2-7,.,CAWRRLAGLHEQYF,TGTGCCTGGAGAAGACTAGCGGGACTACACGAGCAGTACTTC
TRBV9,.,TRBJ1-2,.,CASSAGSHGYTF,TGTGCCAGCAGCGCAGGCTCCCACGGCTACACCTTC
TRBV28,TRBD2,TRBJ2-1,once,CASSLERTSVHNEQFF,TGTGCCAGCAGTTTAGAGAGGACTAGCGTCCACAATGAGCAGTTCTTC
TRBV7-9,.,TRBJ2-2,.,CASSLRLNTGELFF,TGTGCCAGCAGCTTGCGGCTGAACACCGGGGAGCTGTTTTTT
TRBV11-2,TRBD1,TRBJ2-1,.,CASTKGQGSSYNEQFF,TGTGCCAGCACCAAGGGACAGGGGAGCTCCTACAATGAGCAGTTCTTC
TRBV11-2,.,TRBJ1-6,.,CASSRPPGRARSPLHF,TGTGCCAGCAGCCGACCCCCGGGCAGGGCCCGGTCACCCCTCCACTTT
TRBV4-1,TRBD2,TRBJ2-1,few,CASSHRVAGNSYNEQFF,TGCGCCAGCAGCCATAGGGTAGCGGGGAACTCCTACAATGAGCAGTTCTTC
TRBV5-1,TRBD1,TRBJ1-3,.,CASSLEGGAEGNTIYF,TGCGCCAGCAGCTTGGAAGGGGGCGCGGAGGGAAACACCATATATTTT
TRBV29-1,TRBD2,TRBJ2-1,.,CSVEDFSGSSYNEQFF,TGCAGCGTTGAAGATTTTAGCGGGAGCTCCTACAATGAGCAGTTCTTC
TRBV5-1,.,TRBJ2-1,once,CASRLHISTINEQFF,TGCGCCAGCAGGCTCCATATTAGTACCATCAATGAGCAGTTCTTC
TRBV7-3,TRBD2,TRBJ2-1,.,CASSPGGNEQFF,TGTGCCAGCAGCCCGGGGGGTAATGAGCAGTTCTTC
TRBV6-5,TRBD2,TRBJ2-3,.,CASSPLREGQDTQYF,TGTGCCAGCAGTCCCCTCCGGGAGGGCCAAGATACGCAGTATTTT
TRBV7-3,.,TRBJ2-1,once,CASSLSGGGSSYEQFF,TGTGCCAGCAGCTTATCAGGCGGCGGGTCTTCGTATGAGCAGTTCTTC
TRBV3-1/TRBV3-2,.,TRBJ2-1,.,CASSYGSYEQFF,TGTGCCAGCAGCTACGGGAGTTATGAGCAGTTCTTC
TRBV14,TRBD1,TRBJ2-7,once,CASSRDREWLYEQYF,TGTGCCAGCAGCCGCGACAGGGAATGGCTCTACGAGCAGTACTTC
TRBV23-1,TRBD1,TRBJ2-2,.,CASKTDTGGMRCGELFF,TGCGCCAGCAAAACCGATACAGGGGGCATGCGATGTGGGGAGCTGTTTTTT
TRBV18,TRBD1,TRBJ2-5,.,CASSPGDRGYQETQYF,TGTGCCAGCTCACCAGGGGACAGGGGGTACCAAGAGACCCAGTACTTC
TRBV9,TRBD1,TRBJ1-1,.,CASSTRGQGEAFF,TGTGCCAGCAGCACCAGAGGACAGGGGGAAGCTTTCTTT
TRBV18,TRBD1,TRBJ2-1,.,CASSTFGQAHNEQFF,TGTGCCAGCTCTACCTTCGGACAGGCCCACAATGAGCAGTTCTTC
TRBV7-9,TRBD2,TRBJ2-3,.,CASRGGRISTDTQYF,TGTGCCAGCAGAGGCGGGAGGATTAGCACAGATACGCAGTATTTT
TRBV7-2,.,TRBJ2-3,.,CASSLGWRADTQYF,TGTGCCAGCAGCCTGGGATGGCGGGCAGATACGCAGTATTTT
TRBV5-4,.,TRBJ2-5,.,CASSLRQSQETQYF,TGTGCCAGCAGCTTGAGACAGTCCCAAGAGACCCAGTACTTC
TRBV19,TRBD1,TRBJ1-2,.,CASSIRGSRTGRNLIYGYTF,TGTGCCAGTAGTATCAGAGGATCAAGGACAGGGCGCAACTTAATCTATGGCTACACCTTC
TRBV12-1,.,TRBJ2-2,.,CASSLDQGVATGELFF,TGTGCCAGCAGCTTGGACCAGGGTGTCGCCACCGGGGAGCTGTTTTTT